These T cell receptor beta chains were read from a single sample in a study of cytomegalovirus exposure and HLA in healthy donors. TCRdb keeps only in-frame clones here, not all; method: immunoSEQ multiplex PCR. Of roughly 120,000 clones in the sample, less than 75% were seen once. Sample: PBMCs. All receptors derive from a woman aged 40 to 50 in good health and CMV-seropositive. CDR3s include the opening cysteine and the closing phenylalanine or tryptophan. The D gene is left open where the match is weak. The size entry is marked missing in some rows and otherwise reads once, few, many or a size class.

d_gene,len,v_gene,j_gene,abundance,CDR3nt,CDR3aa
TRBD2,16,TRBV30,TRBJ2-7,few,TGTGCCTGGAGTCCCCTTGGGACTAGCGGCCCCTACGAGCAGTACTTC,CAWSPLGTSGPYEQYF
NA,14,TRBV5-1,TRBJ2-7,NA,TGCGCCAGCAGCTTGGACGGGGAAGTTTACGAGCAGTACTTC,CASSLDGEVYEQYF
TRBD1,17,TRBV28,TRBJ1-2,NA,TGTGCCAGCAGTTCGTGGACAGGGGACCCTTCCAACTATGGCTACACCTTC,CASSSWTGDPSNYGYTF
TRBD2,17,TRBV19,TRBJ2-2,NA,TGTGCCAGTAGTATAGTTGGGCTAGCGGGAGGAACCGGGGAGCTGTTTTTT,CASSIVGLAGGTGELFF
NA,14,TRBV27,TRBJ1-6,NA,TGTGCCAGCAGTTTAGTTATCGGGGGAGGGGTCCTCCACTTT,CASSLVIGGGVLHF
TRBD2,20,TRBV14,TRBJ2-7,NA,TGTGCCAGCAGCCAACAATTGGGACGTATGGGGGGGGGAGCCCACTACGAGCAGTACTTC,CASSQQLGRMGGGAHYEQYF
NA,14,TRBV6-1,TRBJ1-1,NA,TGTGCCAGCAGTGTGGGGTGGGGGGACACTGAAGCTTTCTTT,CASSVGWGDTEAFF
TRBD1,14,TRBV11-3,TRBJ2-3,NA,TGTGCCAGCAGCTCCGGACAGGGGACAGATACGCAGTATTTT,CASSSGQGTDTQYF
NA,14,TRBV4-3,TRBJ1-3,NA,TGCGCCAGCAGCCAAGATATCCCTGGAAACACCATATATTTT,CASSQDIPGNTIYF
TRBD2,16,TRBV9,TRBJ2-1,NA,TGTGCCAGCAGCCCTAGCGGGCCGCGGGTCTACAATGAGCAGTTCTTC,CASSPSGPRVYNEQFF
NA,15,TRBV4-3,TRBJ1-2,few,TGCGCCAGCAGCCAAGTAGAGGGAGCAGGCTCTGGCTACACCTTC,CASSQVEGAGSGYTF
NA,15,TRBV5-1,TRBJ2-1,NA,TGCGCCAGCAGCCCGTCTAACCAGGCCTACAATGAGCAGTTCTTC,CASSPSNQAYNEQFF
NA,13,TRBV7-7,TRBJ2-2,NA,TGTGCTAGCAGCGAGGGGGGGGCCGGGGAGCTGTTTTTT,CASSEGGAGELFF
NA,15,TRBV27,TRBJ2-1,NA,TGTGCCAGCAGTTTATACGGGGGTTCCTACAATGAGCAGTTCTTC,CASSLYGGSYNEQFF
TRBD1,12,TRBV7-9,TRBJ2-7,NA,TGTGCCAGCAGCTTAGTGGGGGACAGCAGGGCATTC,CASSLVGDSRAF
TRBD1,15,TRBV6-4,TRBJ1-1,few,TGTGCCAGCAGAGAACAGGGGGCGGTGAGCACTGAAGCTTTCTTT,CASREQGAVSTEAFF
NA,18,TRBV7-8,TRBJ2-1,few,TGTGCCAGCAGCTTAGGGTTCGTGGGAGTGGGCTCCTACAATGAGCAGTTCTTC,CASSLGFVGVGSYNEQFF
TRBD2,15,TRBV5-6,TRBJ2-4,NA,TGTGCCAGCATCCAGCGGGGCGATAGCAAAAACATTCAGTACTTC,CASIQRGDSKNIQYF
TRBD1,15,TRBV19,TRBJ1-6,NA,TGTGCCAGTACTAATGCGTGGACAGGAGGTTCACCCCTCCACTTT,CASTNAWTGGSPLHF
TRBD1,12,TRBV30,TRBJ1-4,NA,TGTGCCTGGAGCGGAAAGGGGGCCAAACTGTTTTTT,CAWSGKGAKLFF
TRBD1,17,TRBV28,TRBJ1-2,NA,TGTGCCAGCAGCTATCCCGGGACAGGGGCGCTCGACTATGGCTACACCTTC,CASSYPGTGALDYGYTF
NA,14,TRBV4-1,TRBJ1-5,NA,TGCGCCAGCAGCCAAGACCGTAGCAATCAGCCCCAGCATTTT,CASSQDRSNQPQHF